This TCR beta chain was profiled in a study of identifying expanded T cells in peripheral blood. Notes on the study in general: Approximately 1.1 clones differed between technical replicates, versus roughly 17 and 20 over time.

No infections or other immune events were documented during collection. On this clone: Its antigen remains unknown.

Profiled with immunoSEQ multiplex PCR; TCRdb holds only in-frame clones, not every one. This repertoire shows 90,000 to 120,000 clones, approximately 90% found once; its top ten account for 16%. The germline V gene has CDR1 MGHRA and CDR2 YSYEKL. The V gene end was trimmed by 4 bases and the J gene end by 3 bases; junction bases not matched to a gene: 14. The CDR3 spans 18 residues. This chain uses TRBV4-1 with TRBJ2-2; TRBD2 matches 7 bases. Sequenced material: blood. This TCR was recovered from a person aged 18 to 70 in good health. CDR3 loop: CASSRSSGRGVYTGELFF. The CDR3 DNA follows: TGCGCCAGCAGCCGAAGTTCAGGGAGGGGAGTCTACACCGGGGAGCTGTTTTTT.